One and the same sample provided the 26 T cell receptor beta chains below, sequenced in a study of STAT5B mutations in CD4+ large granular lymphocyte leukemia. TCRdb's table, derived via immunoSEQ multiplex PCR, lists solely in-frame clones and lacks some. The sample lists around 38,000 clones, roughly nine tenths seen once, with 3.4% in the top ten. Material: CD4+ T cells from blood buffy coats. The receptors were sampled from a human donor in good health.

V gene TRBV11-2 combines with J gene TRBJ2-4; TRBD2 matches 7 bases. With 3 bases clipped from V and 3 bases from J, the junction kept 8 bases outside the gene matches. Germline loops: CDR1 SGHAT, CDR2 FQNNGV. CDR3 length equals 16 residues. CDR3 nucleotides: TGTGCCAGCAGCTTGGCGGGAGTGGGCATCAAAAACATTCAGTACTTC. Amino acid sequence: CASSLAGVGIKNIQYF.

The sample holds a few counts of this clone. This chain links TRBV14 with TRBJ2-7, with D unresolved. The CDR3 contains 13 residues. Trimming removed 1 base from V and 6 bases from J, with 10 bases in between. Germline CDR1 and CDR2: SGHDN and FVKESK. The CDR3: CASSQAKAGEQYF. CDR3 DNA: TGTGCCAGCAGCCAAGCGAAGGCAGGCGAGCAGTACTTC.

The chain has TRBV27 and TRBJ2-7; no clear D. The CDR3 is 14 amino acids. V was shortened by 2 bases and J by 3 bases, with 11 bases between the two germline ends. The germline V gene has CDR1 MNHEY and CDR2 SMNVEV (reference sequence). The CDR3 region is CASSLKLRGYEQYF. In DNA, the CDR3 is TGTGCCAGCAGTTTAAAACTCCGAGGCTACGAGCAGTACTTC.

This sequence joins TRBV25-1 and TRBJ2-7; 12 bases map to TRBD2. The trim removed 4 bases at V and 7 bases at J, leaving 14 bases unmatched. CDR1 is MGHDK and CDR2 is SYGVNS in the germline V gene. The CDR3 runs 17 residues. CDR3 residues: CASSVGGLAGGGTEQYF. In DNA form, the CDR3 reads TGTGCCAGCAGTGTAGGGGGGCTAGCGGGAGGGGGGACGGAGCAGTACTTC.

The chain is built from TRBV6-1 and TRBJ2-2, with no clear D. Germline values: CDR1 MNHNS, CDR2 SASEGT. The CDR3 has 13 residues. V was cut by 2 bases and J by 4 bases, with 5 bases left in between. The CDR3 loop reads CASSEMGTGELFF. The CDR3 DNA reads TGTGCCAGCAGTGAAATGGGCACCGGGGAGCTGTTTTTT.

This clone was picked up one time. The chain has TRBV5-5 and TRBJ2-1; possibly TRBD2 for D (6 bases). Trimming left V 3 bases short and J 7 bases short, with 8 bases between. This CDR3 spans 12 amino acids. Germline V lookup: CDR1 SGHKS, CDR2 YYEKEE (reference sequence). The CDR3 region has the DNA TGTGCCAGCAGCTGGACTATTAATGAGCAGTTCTTC. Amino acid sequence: CASSWTINEQFF.

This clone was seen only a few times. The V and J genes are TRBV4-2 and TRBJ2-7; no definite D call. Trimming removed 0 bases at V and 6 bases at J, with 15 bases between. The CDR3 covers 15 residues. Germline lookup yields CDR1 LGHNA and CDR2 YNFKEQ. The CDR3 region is CASSQDPQSPLEQYF. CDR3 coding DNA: TGTGCCAGCAGCCAAGATCCACAGTCCCCTCTCGAGCAGTACTTC.

The CDR3 sequence: CASSEPGGKTQYF. CDR3 coding DNA: TGTGCCAGCAGTGAGCCAGGGGGAAAGACCCAGTACTTC. The V and J genes are TRBV25-1 and TRBJ2-5; 7 bases line up with TRBD1. The V gene's germline CDR1 is MGHDK and CDR2 SYGVNS. V shed 3 bases and J 6 bases; nucleotides not matched to a gene: 4. This CDR3 is 13 amino acids long.

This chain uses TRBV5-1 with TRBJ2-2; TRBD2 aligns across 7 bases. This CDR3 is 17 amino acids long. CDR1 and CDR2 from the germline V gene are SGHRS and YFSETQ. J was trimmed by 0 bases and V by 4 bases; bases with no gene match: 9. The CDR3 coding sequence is TGCGCCAGCAGCATACCTTTCCTAGCGGCGAACACCGGGGAGCTGTTTTTT. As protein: CASSIPFLAANTGELFF.

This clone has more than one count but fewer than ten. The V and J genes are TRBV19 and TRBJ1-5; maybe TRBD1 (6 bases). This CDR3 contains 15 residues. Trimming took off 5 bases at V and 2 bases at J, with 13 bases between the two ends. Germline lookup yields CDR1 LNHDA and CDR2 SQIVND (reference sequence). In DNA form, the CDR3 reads TGTGCCAGTAGTTCCCGGGACACGGGCAATCAGCCCCAGCATTTT. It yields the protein CASSSRDTGNQPQHF.

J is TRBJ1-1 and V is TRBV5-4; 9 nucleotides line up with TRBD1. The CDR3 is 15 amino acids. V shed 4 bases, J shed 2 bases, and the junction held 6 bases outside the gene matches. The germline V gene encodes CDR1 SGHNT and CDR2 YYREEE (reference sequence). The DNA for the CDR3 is TGTGCCAGCAGCCCCGGGACAGGGATAAACACTGAAGCTTTCTTT. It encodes CASSPGTGINTEAFF.

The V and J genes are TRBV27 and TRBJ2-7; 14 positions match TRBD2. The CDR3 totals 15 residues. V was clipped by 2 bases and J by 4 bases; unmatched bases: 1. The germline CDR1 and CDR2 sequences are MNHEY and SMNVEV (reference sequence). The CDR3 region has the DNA TGTGCCAGCAGTTTAAGACTAGCGGGAGGGTACGAGCAGTACTTC. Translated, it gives CASSLRLAGGYEQYF.

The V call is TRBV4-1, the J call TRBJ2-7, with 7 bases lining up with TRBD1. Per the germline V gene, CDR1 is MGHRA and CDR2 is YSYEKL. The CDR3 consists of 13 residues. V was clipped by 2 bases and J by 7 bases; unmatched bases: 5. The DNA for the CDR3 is TGCGCCAGCAGCCAACGACAGGGAAGGGAGCAGTACTTC. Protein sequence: CASSQRQGREQYF.

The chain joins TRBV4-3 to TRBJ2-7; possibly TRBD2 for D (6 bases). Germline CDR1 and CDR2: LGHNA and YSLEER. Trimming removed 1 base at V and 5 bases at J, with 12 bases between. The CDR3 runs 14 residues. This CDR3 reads CASSQGLVFHEQYF. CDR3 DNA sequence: TGCGCCAGCAGCCAAGGACTAGTCTTCCACGAGCAGTACTTC.

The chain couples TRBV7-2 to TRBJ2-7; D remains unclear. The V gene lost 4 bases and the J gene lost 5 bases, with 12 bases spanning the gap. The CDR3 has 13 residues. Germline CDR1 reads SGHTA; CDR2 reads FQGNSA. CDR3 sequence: CASSSDEGDEQYF. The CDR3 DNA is TGTGCCAGCAGCTCGGACGAAGGCGACGAGCAGTACTTC. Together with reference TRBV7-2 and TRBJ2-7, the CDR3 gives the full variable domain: GAGVSQSPSNKVTEKGKDVELRCDPISGHTALYWYRQSLGQGLEFLIYFQGNSAPDKSGLPSDRFSAERTGGSVSTLTIQRTQQEDSAVYLCASSSDEGDEQYFGPGTRLTVT.

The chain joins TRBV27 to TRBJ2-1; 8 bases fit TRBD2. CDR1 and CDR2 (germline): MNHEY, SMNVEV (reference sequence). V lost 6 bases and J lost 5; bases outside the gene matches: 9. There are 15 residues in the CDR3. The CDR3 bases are TGTGCCAGCAGAGATACTAGCGGAGTGAACAATGAGCAGTTCTTC. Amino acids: CASRDTSGVNNEQFF.

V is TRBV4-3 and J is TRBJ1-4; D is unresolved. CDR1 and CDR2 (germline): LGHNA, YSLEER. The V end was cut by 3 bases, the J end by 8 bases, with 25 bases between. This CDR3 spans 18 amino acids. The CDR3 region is CASSQGGGRATFGEKLFF. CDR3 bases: TGCGCCAGCAGCCAGGGCGGAGGGAGAGCTACTTTTGGGGAAAAACTGTTTTTT.

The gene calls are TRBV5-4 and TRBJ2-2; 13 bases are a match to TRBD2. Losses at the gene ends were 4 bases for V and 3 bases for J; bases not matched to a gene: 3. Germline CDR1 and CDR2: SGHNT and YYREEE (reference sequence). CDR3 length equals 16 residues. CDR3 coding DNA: TGTGCCAGCAGCAAGGGGACTAGCGGGGACACCGGGGAGCTGTTTTTT. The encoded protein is CASSKGTSGDTGELFF. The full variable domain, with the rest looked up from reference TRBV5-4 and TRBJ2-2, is ETGVTQSPTHLIKTRGQQVTLRCSSQSGHNTVSWYQQALGQGPQFIFQYYREEENGRGNFPPRFSGLQFPNYSSELNVNALELDDSALYLCASSKGTSGDTGELFFGEGSRLTVL.

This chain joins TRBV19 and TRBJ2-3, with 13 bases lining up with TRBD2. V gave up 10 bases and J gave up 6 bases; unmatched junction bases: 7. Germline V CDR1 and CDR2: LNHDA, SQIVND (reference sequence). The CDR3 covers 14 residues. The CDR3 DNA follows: TGTGCCACCGGACTAGCGGGAGTTGGGGATACGCAGTATTTT. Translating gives CATGLAGVGDTQYF.

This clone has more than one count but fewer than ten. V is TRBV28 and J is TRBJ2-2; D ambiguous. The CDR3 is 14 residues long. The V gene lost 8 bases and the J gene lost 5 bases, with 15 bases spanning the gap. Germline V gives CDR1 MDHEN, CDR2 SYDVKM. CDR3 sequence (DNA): TGTGCCAGCTGCGAGGCCCAGAGGACCGGGGAGCTGTTTTTT. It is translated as CASCEAQRTGELFF.

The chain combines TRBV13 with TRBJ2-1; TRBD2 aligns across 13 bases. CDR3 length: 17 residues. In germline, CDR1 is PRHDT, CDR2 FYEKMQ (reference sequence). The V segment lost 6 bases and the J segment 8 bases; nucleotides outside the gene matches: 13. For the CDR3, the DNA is TGTGCCAGCAGTTTCCTACGGACTAGCGGGAGTGTTGATGAGCAGTTCTTC. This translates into CASSFLRTSGSVDEQFF. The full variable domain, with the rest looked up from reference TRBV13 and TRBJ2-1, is AAGVIQSPRHLIKEKRETATLKCYPIPRHDTVYWYQQGPGQDPQFLISFYEKMQSDKGSIPDRFSAQQFSDYHSELNMSSLELGDSALYFCASSFLRTSGSVDEQFFGPGTRLTVL.

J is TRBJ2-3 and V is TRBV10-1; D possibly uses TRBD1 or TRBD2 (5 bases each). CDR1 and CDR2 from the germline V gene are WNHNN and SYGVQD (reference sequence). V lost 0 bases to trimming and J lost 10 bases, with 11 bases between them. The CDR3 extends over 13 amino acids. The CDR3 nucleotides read TGCGCCAGCAGTGAGTCCGGGGCCAGGGCGCAGTATTTT. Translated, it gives CASSESGARAQYF.

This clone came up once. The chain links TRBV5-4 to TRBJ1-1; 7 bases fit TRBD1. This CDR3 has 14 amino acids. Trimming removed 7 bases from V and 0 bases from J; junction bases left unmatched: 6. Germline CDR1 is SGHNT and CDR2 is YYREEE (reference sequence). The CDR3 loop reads CASGVQGMNTEAFF. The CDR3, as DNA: TGTGCCAGCGGCGTACAGGGGATGAACACTGAAGCTTTCTTT.

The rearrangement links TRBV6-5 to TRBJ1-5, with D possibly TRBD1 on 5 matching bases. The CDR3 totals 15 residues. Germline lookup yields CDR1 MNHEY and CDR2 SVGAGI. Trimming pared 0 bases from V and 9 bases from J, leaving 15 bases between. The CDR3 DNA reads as TGTGCCAGCAGTTACTCGAGTCAGGGCTTGGGGCCCCAGCATTTT. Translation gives CASSYSSQGLGPQHF.

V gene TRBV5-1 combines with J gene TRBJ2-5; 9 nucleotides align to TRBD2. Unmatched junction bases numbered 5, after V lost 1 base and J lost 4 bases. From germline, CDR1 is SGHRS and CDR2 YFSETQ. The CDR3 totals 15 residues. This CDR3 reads CASSLISGSGETQYF. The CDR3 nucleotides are TGCGCCAGCAGCTTGATTAGCGGGAGTGGAGAGACCCAGTACTTC. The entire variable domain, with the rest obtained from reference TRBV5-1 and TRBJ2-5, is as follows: KAGVTQTPRYLIKTRGQQVTLSCSPISGHRSVSWYQQTPGQGLQFLFEYFSETQRNKGNFPGRFSGRQFSNSRSEMNVSTLELGDSALYLCASSLISGSGETQYFGPGTRLLVL.

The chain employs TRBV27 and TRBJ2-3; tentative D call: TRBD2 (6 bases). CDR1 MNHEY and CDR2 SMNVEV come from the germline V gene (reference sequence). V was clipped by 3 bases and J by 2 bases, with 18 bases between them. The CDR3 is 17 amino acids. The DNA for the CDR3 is TGTGCCAGCAGTTTTCGAACTAGCCCGACGCACACAGATACGCAGTATTTT. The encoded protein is CASSFRTSPTHTDTQYF.